A single sample gave rise to the 25 T cell receptor beta chains below, sequenced in a study of cytomegalovirus exposure and HLA in healthy donors (dated 2017 in TCRdb). Libraries were prepared through the immunoSEQ multiplex PCR assay. A mixture of 60 forward primers for TCR Vbeta segments and 13 reverse primers for TCR Jbeta segments was used in the multiplex PCR. TCRdb provides this immuneACCESS table in a form limited to in-frame rearrangements. Some clones are lacking; in checked studies, under half of them reflect an unresolved V gene, and why the rest are absent is not known. The sample table shows 150,000 to 200,000 clones, and about four fifths are seen once. Roughly 0.098% of the sample goes to the ten largest clones. Sequenced input: PBMCs. These receptors were obtained from a boy between 2 and 10 years old in good health and CMV-seronegative.

V and J are TRBV13 and TRBJ2-3; the match to TRBD1 covers 7 bases. Germline V gene data show CDR1 as PRHDT and CDR2 as FYEKMQ (reference sequence). Unmatched junction bases numbered 3, after V lost 4 bases and J lost 2 bases. This CDR3 contains 14 residues. CDR3 bases: TGTGCCAGCAGCTCCACAGGGGCCACAGATACGCAGTATTTT. Translating it yields CASSSTGATDTQYF.

The chain has TRBV7-8 and TRBJ2-3; 7 bases agree with TRBD2. V shed 1 base and J 3 bases; nucleotides not matched to a gene: 7. The V gene's germline CDR1 is SGHVS and CDR2 FQNEAQ. The length of the CDR3 is 16 residues. The CDR3 bases are TGTGCCAGCAGCTTAGTAGCGGGTCTGGGAACAGATACGCAGTATTTT. Its protein product is CASSLVAGLGTDTQYF.

V is TRBV7-2 and J is TRBJ2-1; no clear D. The germline gives CDR1 SGHTA, CDR2 FQGNSA. V lost 4 bases, J lost 0 bases, and 10 bases lay in between. The CDR3 covers 15 residues. The CDR3 DNA reads as TGTGCCAGCAGCTCCTTTACTTCCTCCTACAATGAGCAGTTCTTC. Translation gives CASSSFTSSYNEQFF.

This clone was found once. The chain links TRBV7-6 to TRBJ2-7; 8 nucleotides align to TRBD1. Trimming cost V 2 bases and J 0 bases; bases outside gene matches: 3. The length of the CDR3 is 15 residues. CDR1 SGHVS and CDR2 FNYEAQ come from the germline V gene. CDR3 region: CASSLRQGNSYEQYF. The DNA for the CDR3 is TGTGCCAGCAGCTTACGACAGGGGAACTCCTACGAGCAGTACTTC.

The chain links TRBV5-5 to TRBJ2-5; 11 bases line up with TRBD2. Germline V gene data show CDR1 as SGHKS and CDR2 as YYEKEE (reference sequence). Trimming cost V 4 bases and J 2 bases; bases outside gene matches: 13. The CDR3 has 18 amino acids. The CDR3 coding sequence is TGTGCCAGCAGCCCCCATCCTCCCGGGACTAGCGGTCAAGAGACCCAGTACTTC. Its translation is CASSPHPPGTSGQETQYF.

V and J are TRBV4-1 and TRBJ1-2; a weak D match, TRBD1 (5 bases). The V gene lost 0 bases and the J gene lost 1 base, with 15 bases spanning the gap. The length of the CDR3 is 17 residues. Germline loops: CDR1 MGHRA, CDR2 YSYEKL. The CDR3 sequence: CASSQDRALGGNYGYTF. The CDR3 region has the DNA TGCGCCAGCAGCCAAGATCGTGCACTCGGGGGTAACTATGGCTACACCTTC.

J is TRBJ2-3 and V is TRBV4-3; the match to TRBD2 covers 9 bases. The CDR3 runs 16 residues. Germline values: CDR1 LGHNA, CDR2 YSLEER. The trim removed 3 bases at V and 2 bases at J, leaving 6 bases unmatched. CDR3 in amino acids: CASSHLLAGPTDTQYF. CDR3 nucleotide sequence: TGCGCCAGCAGCCACCTTCTAGCGGGACCCACAGATACGCAGTATTTT.

CDR3 coding DNA: TGTGCCAGCAGCTCCGGGGAGTACGAGCAGTACTTC. This sequence encodes CASSSGEYEQYF. This chain uses TRBV7-9 with TRBJ2-7; D might be TRBD2 (5 bases). The CDR3 contains 12 residues. Trimming took off 4 bases at V and 4 bases at J, with 8 bases between the two ends. From germline, CDR1 is SEHNR and CDR2 FQNEAQ (reference sequence).

V is TRBV6-1 and J is TRBJ1-4; D ambiguous. The CDR3 runs 13 residues. V lost 8 bases, J lost 3 bases, and 10 bases lay in between. The germline V gene has CDR1 MNHNS and CDR2 SASEGT. This CDR3 is CASHGTPNEKLFF. DNA for the CDR3: TGTGCCAGCCATGGCACCCCTAATGAAAAACTGTTTTTT.

The chain couples TRBV2 to TRBJ2-5; 7 positions match TRBD1. The junction had 3 bases not matched to a gene; V was cut back by 7 bases and J by 1 base. The CDR3 consists of 13 residues. CDR1 is SNHLY, CDR2 FYNNEI, per germline. The CDR3, as DNA: TGTGCCAGCACGTCAGGGGGCCAAGAGACCCAGTACTTC. Protein: CASTSGGQETQYF.

Comment on this clone: The sample carries other DNA sequences with the same CDR3. V gene TRBV5-1 combines with J gene TRBJ1-6; no clear D. The CDR3 loop spans 14 amino acids. Germline values: CDR1 SGHRS, CDR2 YFSETQ. V was pared by 0 bases and J by 4 bases, with 5 bases between. In DNA form, the CDR3 reads TGCGCCAGCAGCTTGGGGCAGTATAATTCACCCCTCCACTTT. This codes for CASSLGQYNSPLHF. Supplemented by reference TRBV5-1 and TRBJ1-6, the full variable domain reads KAGVTQTPRYLIKTRGQQVTLSCSPISGHRSVSWYQQTPGQGLQFLFEYFSETQRNKGNFPGRFSGRQFSNSRSEMNVSTLELGDSALYLCASSLGQYNSPLHFGNGTRLTVT.

V usage is TRBV7-9 and J usage is TRBJ1-5; 10 nucleotides match TRBD1. V lost 5 bases and J lost 6; bases outside the gene matches: 7. This CDR3 comprises 15 residues. Germline assignment: CDR1 SEHNR and CDR2 FQNEAQ (reference sequence). This chain's CDR3 is CASSKARDRGQPQHF. The CDR3 nucleotides read TGTGCCAGCAGCAAGGCCCGGGACAGGGGTCAGCCCCAGCATTTT.

This chain's CDR3 is CASSRSGNTGELFF. CDR3 sequence (DNA): TGTGCCAGTAGTAGGTCGGGTAACACCGGGGAGCTGTTTTTT. This sequence joins TRBV19 and TRBJ2-2; D remains ambiguous. This CDR3 has 14 residues. Deletions cut 4 bases from V and 2 bases from J, with 8 bases between. From germline, CDR1 is LNHDA and CDR2 SQIVND (reference sequence).

The chain has TRBV30 and TRBJ1-5; D not certain. The V and J ends lost 0 bases and 1 base respectively, with 7 bases between them. The CDR3 is 14 amino acids. CDR1 and CDR2 from the germline V gene are GTSNPN and SVGIG (reference sequence). CDR3 region: CAWSVGSSNQPQHF. The DNA for the CDR3 is TGTGCCTGGAGTGTGGGCAGCAGCAATCAGCCCCAGCATTTT.

V is TRBV19 and J is TRBJ1-1; D is perhaps TRBD1 (5 bases). The CDR3 length is 16 residues. With 1 base removed from V and 3 bases from J, the gap between germline ends came to 15 bases. Germline CDR1 reads LNHDA; CDR2 reads SQIVND (reference sequence). CDR3 coding DNA: TGTGCCAGTAGTATAGGCGGGGGTATAGTATACACTGAAGCTTTCTTT. It translates to CASSIGGGIVYTEAFF.

V usage is TRBV6-5 and J usage is TRBJ1-1; D uncertain. The CDR3 contains 13 residues. V gave up 1 base and J gave up 1 base, with 4 bases separating them. Germline V gene lookup returns CDR1 MNHEY and CDR2 SVGAGI. The CDR3: CASSYFGNTEAFF. The CDR3 nucleotides are TGTGCCAGCAGTTACTTCGGGAACACTGAAGCTTTCTTT.

This chain connects TRBV7-3 to TRBJ1-3; D may be TRBD1 (5 bases). The CDR3 length is 14 residues. Germline V CDR1 and CDR2: SGHTA, FQGTGA. Trimming left V 5 bases short and J 0 bases short, with 8 bases between. The CDR3 sequence is CASSPGGSGNTIYF. The CDR3 DNA is TGTGCCAGCAGCCCGGGGGGCTCTGGAAACACCATATATTTT.

This clone was found once. This sequence joins TRBV6-4 and TRBJ2-3; D is unresolved. Trimming removed 0 bases from V and 1 base from J, with 11 bases in between. The CDR3 consists of 16 residues. Germline values: CDR1 MRHNA, CDR2 SNTAGT. The CDR3 sequence: CASSDSGSVGTDTQYF. CDR3 coding DNA: TGTGCCAGCAGTGACTCGGGCAGTGTTGGCACAGATACGCAGTATTTT.

In the case of this clone: This sample also contains other DNA sequences that code for the same CDR3. The V call is TRBV6-5, the J call TRBJ2-1; 7 nucleotides align to TRBD2. V trimming: 7 bases; J trimming: 0 bases; junction bases outside the gene matches: 6. The CDR3 covers 15 residues. Germline CDR1 is MNHEY and CDR2 is SVGAGI. DNA for the CDR3: TGTGCCAGCAACCCCGGCGGGAGCTCCTACAATGAGCAGTTCTTC. This translates into CASNPGGSSYNEQFF.

Remarks on this clone: The sample contains more than one DNA sequence encoding this CDR3. J is TRBJ1-2 and V is TRBV4-3, with 7 bases identical to TRBD1. Losses at the gene ends were 0 bases for V and 4 bases for J; bases not matched to a gene: 8. The CDR3 runs to 16 residues. Germline-derived CDR1 and CDR2 are LGHNA and YSLEER. CDR3 sequence: CASSQDRQGGAYGYTF. DNA of the CDR3: TGCGCCAGCAGCCAAGATCGACAAGGGGGCGCCTATGGCTACACCTTC.

The J gene is TRBJ1-2, the V gene TRBV5-4; 8 bases line up with TRBD1. The CDR3 consists of 13 residues. V trimming: 4 bases; J trimming: 8 bases; junction bases outside the gene matches: 7. CDR1 SGHNT and CDR2 YYREEE come from the germline V gene (reference sequence). The CDR3 nucleotides read TGTGCCAGCAGCAAGCAGGACAGGGACGGCTACACCTTC. It specifies CASSKQDRDGYTF.

The gene calls are TRBV5-5 and TRBJ1-1, with TRBD1 as a possible D gene (6 bases). The CDR3 sequence is 15 residues long. In germline, CDR1 is SGHKS, CDR2 YYEKEE (reference sequence). V lost 1 base, J lost 3 bases, and 13 bases lay in between. CDR3 sequence: CASSLWTRQDTEAFF. CDR3 DNA sequence: TGTGCCAGCAGCTTGTGGACTCGACAGGACACTGAAGCTTTCTTT.

The chain joins TRBV7-2 to TRBJ1-3; 7 bases are shared with TRBD1. Germline values: CDR1 SGHTA, CDR2 FQGNSA. V shed 5 bases, J shed 0 bases, and the junction held 10 bases outside the gene matches. The CDR3 totals 17 residues. CDR3: CASSQPPGQSSGNTIYF. Here the CDR3 DNA reads TGTGCCAGCAGCCAACCGCCGGGACAGAGCTCTGGAAACACCATATATTTT.

The J gene is TRBJ1-2, the V gene TRBV25-1; D gene unclear. Germline V gene lookup returns CDR1 MGHDK and CDR2 SYGVNS. The CDR3 is made up of 10 amino acids. V gave up 6 bases and J gave up 6 bases, with 5 bases separating them. This chain's CDR3 is CASSSDGYTF. In nucleotides, the CDR3 is TGTGCCAGCAGCTCGGATGGCTACACCTTC.

This chain joins TRBV5-1 and TRBJ1-1; D gene uncertain. This CDR3 comprises 14 residues. The V gene lost 0 bases and the J gene lost 1 base, with 7 bases spanning the gap. Germline CDR1 SGHRS, CDR2 YFSETQ. CDR3 nucleotide sequence: TGCGCCAGCAGCTTGGAGCGCCAGAACACTGAAGCTTTCTTT. Translated, it gives CASSLERQNTEAFF.